A single sample gave rise to the 19 T cell receptor beta chains below, sequenced in a study of patients and donors after allogeneic stem cell transplantation. TCRdb reprocessed the RT-PCR reads with MiXCR, giving one entry per CDR3 protein. The sample shows around 150,000 distinct CDR3 sequences, roughly 35% of them seen only once. Sequencing was performed on blood, either unsorted or a sorted T cell fraction (not recorded which). The receptors derive from a human donor who was either an allogeneic HSCT recipient or a stem cell or donor lymphocyte infusion donor (not recorded which). It is not recorded whose cells these are; they may come from a transplant donor.

This clonotype was detected only a few times. The rearrangement links TRBV24-1 to TRBJ1-5; possibly TRBD1 for D (6 bases). The CDR3 length is 13 residues. V lost 6 bases, J lost 6 bases, and 11 bases lay in between. CDR1 is KGHDR, CDR2 SFDVKD, per germline. The CDR3 loop is CATSKGGAQPQHF. The DNA of the CDR3 is TGTGCCACCAGTAAGGGGGGCGCTCAGCCCCAGCATTTT.

This clonotype was found a few times. CDR3 loop: CASRPGTGRSNIQYF. DNA of the CDR3: TGCGCCAGCAGACCTGGGACAGGAAGATCAAACATTCAGTACTTC. The chain recombines TRBV4-3 with TRBJ2-4; TRBD1 matches at 8 bases. CDR3 length: 15 amino acids. Germline CDR1 reads LGHNA; CDR2 reads YSLEER. V gave up 6 bases and J gave up 6 bases; unmatched junction bases: 10.

This clonotype was seen at least ten times. The gene calls are TRBV29-1 and TRBJ1-1, with 8 positions matching TRBD1. CDR1 SQVTM and CDR2 ANQGSEA come from the germline V gene. CDR3 length: 12 residues. J was trimmed by 4 bases and V by 6 bases; bases with no gene match: 4. For the CDR3, the DNA is TGCAGCGTCCTACAGGGGGTCACTGAAGCTTTCTTT. Residues: CSVLQGVTEAFF.

The V and J genes are TRBV3-1 and TRBJ2-1, with D possibly TRBD2 on 6 matching bases. Germline-derived CDR1 and CDR2 are LGHDT and YNNKEL (reference sequence). The V gene lost 2 bases and the J gene lost 5 bases, with 19 bases spanning the gap. The CDR3 sequence is 17 residues long. For the CDR3, the DNA is TGTGCCAGCAGCCAAAAGTGGAGGGGAGTAGGTCACAATGAGCAGTTCTTC. Translating it yields CASSQKWRGVGHNEQFF.

The chain is built from TRBV6-6 and TRBJ1-4; D call uncertain. V dropped 5 bases and J dropped 6 bases, with 19 bases sitting between them. The germline CDR1 and CDR2 sequences are MNHNY and SVGAGI (reference sequence). CDR3 length equals 16 residues. The CDR3 loop reads CASSNHRGSGDEKLFF. The CDR3 nucleotides read TGTGCCAGCAGTAACCATCGGGGTTCGGGAGATGAAAAACTGTTTTTT.

CDR3 DNA: TGCAGTGCTGGGCATTGGGGCAACGAGCAGTACTTC. Translation: CSAGHWGNEQYF. V and J are TRBV20-1 and TRBJ2-7; a possible D gene is TRBD1 (5 bases). Trimming shortened V by 5 bases and J by 5 bases, and 13 bases separated the two germline ends. CDR1 is DFQATT, CDR2 SNEGSKA, per germline (reference sequence). CDR3 length: 12 amino acids.

Remarks on this clonotype: An end of the junction differs from the germline gene, which may be a read error. V and J are TRBV6-5 and TRBJ1-2, with D possibly being TRBD1 (5 bases). Germline V gene lookup returns CDR1 MNHEY and CDR2 SVGAGI. The CDR3 has 14 residues. In nucleotides, the CDR3 is TGTGCCAGCAGCCACGGGGGGACGGAACGTTCTCCCTACTTC. Translating gives CASSHGGTERSPYF.

The chain has TRBV27 and TRBJ2-7; no clear D. Germline loops: CDR1 MNHEY, CDR2 SMNVEV (reference sequence). V was clipped by 3 bases and J by 3 bases, with 9 bases between them. The CDR3 covers 13 residues. The CDR3 DNA reads TGTGCCAGCAGTTTGGGTAGCAACTACGAGCAGTACTTC. Translating gives CASSLGSNYEQYF.

The chain couples TRBV6-6 to TRBJ2-2; 10 nucleotides agree with TRBD1. Losses at the gene ends were 2 bases for V and 5 bases for J; bases not matched to a gene: 11. CDR1 and CDR2 from the germline V gene are MNHNY and SVGAGI (reference sequence). The CDR3 loop spans 18 amino acids. The CDR3 DNA reads TGTGCCAGCAGTTACCCGACAGGGGGCTGGGCGGGGACCGGGGAGCTGTTTTTT. It encodes CASSYPTGGWAGTGELFF.

The chain joins TRBV28 to TRBJ1-6; D unclear. Trimming took off 6 bases at V and 8 bases at J, with 8 bases between the two ends. CDR3 size: 12 residues. Germline values: CDR1 MDHEN, CDR2 SYDVKM. CDR3 amino acids: CASSDMDSPLHF. CDR3 coding DNA: TGTGCCAGCAGCGACATGGATTCACCCCTCCACTTT.

J is TRBJ1-1 and V is TRBV12-3 or TRBV12-4; D gene ambiguous. The CDR3 length is 15 residues. V lost 3 bases to trimming and J lost 1 base, with 12 bases between them. The CDR3 nucleotides read TGTGCCAGCAGTTTTTCTCCGGATCAGAACACTGAAGCTTTCTTT. Residues: CASSFSPDQNTEAFF.

V gene TRBV6-1 combines with J gene TRBJ1-1; maybe TRBD1 (5 bases). This CDR3 is 14 amino acids long. Trimming cost V 11 bases and J 0 bases, with 16 bases left between them. CDR1 is MNHNS and CDR2 is SASEGT in the germline V gene. The CDR3, as DNA: TGTGCCTTGACTTTGAGGGACCTGAACACTGAAGCTTTCTTT. This gives the protein CALTLRDLNTEAFF.

This clonotype has a handful of counts. This chain uses TRBV20-1 with TRBJ1-1; a possible D gene is TRBD1 (5 bases). The CDR3 has 12 amino acids. CDR1 is DFQATT and CDR2 is SNEGSKA in the germline V gene (reference sequence). In DNA, the CDR3 is TGCAGGGCTGGCGGGGGGAAGACTGAAGCTTTCTTT. Its protein product is CRAGGGKTEAFF.

The genes are TRBV4-1 and TRBJ1-3; the D is unclear. The CDR3 covers 18 residues. The germline gives CDR1 MGHRA, CDR2 YSYEKL. The V end was cut by 8 bases, the J end by 0 bases, with 23 bases between. The CDR3 region is CASASPGIAVPSGNTIYF. CDR3 DNA sequence: TGCGCCAGCGCATCCCCGGGGATTGCCGTGCCCTCTGGAAACACCATATATTTT.

This chain uses TRBV25-1 with TRBJ1-2; TRBD1 matches 7 bases. The CDR3 has 16 residues. V shed 2 bases and J 3 bases; nucleotides not matched to a gene: 9. CDR1 is MGHDK, CDR2 SYGVNS, per germline. The CDR3 region is CASSEVIGGEDYGYTF. The CDR3 DNA reads TGTGCCAGCAGTGAAGTTATAGGGGGCGAGGACTATGGCTACACCTTC.

The V call is TRBV12-3 or TRBV12-4, the J call TRBJ2-5; the D gene is possibly TRBD2 (5 bases). The V end lost 5 bases, the J end lost 5 bases, and 12 bases lay between the germline ends. CDR3 length: 13 amino acids. DNA of the CDR3: TGTGCCAGCAGTCAAGGGTCGGGGGAGACCCAGTACTTC. This encodes CASSQGSGETQYF.

CDR3 sequence (DNA): TGTGCCAGCAGTTTCGGACGCTACGAGCAGTACTTC. Translation gives CASSFGRYEQYF. V usage is TRBV12-3 or TRBV12-4 and J usage is TRBJ2-7, with no clear D. The CDR3 spans 12 residues. Trimming removed 3 bases from V and 3 bases from J, with 6 bases in between.

A few counts support this clonotype. The chain combines TRBV10-3 with TRBJ1-3, with no clear D. The CDR3 extends over 16 amino acids. Germline lookup yields CDR1 ENHRY and CDR2 SYGVKD. V shed 5 bases and J shed 1 base, with 15 bases lying between them. DNA for the CDR3: TGTGCCATCAGTCAGGCTCCCAAAAGTTCTGGAAACACCATATATTTT. It codes for CAISQAPKSSGNTIYF.

The V and J genes are TRBV29-1 and TRBJ1-2; weak D call: TRBD1 (6 bases). The CDR3 sequence is 13 residues long. The germline V gene has CDR1 SQVTM and CDR2 ANQGSEA. Trimming took off 0 bases at V and 6 bases at J, with 11 bases between the two ends. CDR3: CSVEDFRGNGYTF. CDR3 DNA: TGCAGCGTTGAAGATTTCAGGGGTAATGGCTACACCTTC. Complete variable domain (other parts from reference TRBV29-1 and TRBJ1-2): SAVISQKPSRDICQRGTSLTIQCQVDSQVTMMFWYRQQPGQSLTLIATANQGSEATYESGFVIDKFPISRPNLTFSTLTVSNMSPEDSSIYLCSVEDFRGNGYTFGSGTRLTVV.